The rows below give T cell receptor beta chains drawn from one sample of a study of T cells expressing NK-cell markers. One entry per CDR3 protein, without DNA, is what TCRdb gives after re-calling the 5' RACE reads. The sample is made up of about 380,000 distinct CDR3 sequences, and the top ten hold around 5% of it. Sequencing was done on a sample of blood T cells: a sorted CD56 or NKG2C T cell subset, CD4+ or CD8+ T cells, or bulk PBMC T cells (not recorded which). Receptors originate from a man aged 18-69 years in good health. Each CDR3 is given with its conserved first and last residue. The order of the fields is CDR3 protein, CDR3 length, J gene, V gene.

CDR3aa: CASSQGYSGGKYNEQFF
len: 17
j_gene: TRBJ2-1
v_gene: TRBV4-1

CDR3aa: CASSGTGELANYGYTF
len: 16
j_gene: TRBJ1-2
v_gene: TRBV18

CDR3aa: CSVVTTPQGSNSIKTQYF
len: 18
j_gene: TRBJ2-5
v_gene: TRBV29-1

CDR3aa: CASSWRGIGELFF
len: 13
j_gene: TRBJ2-2
v_gene: TRBV5-1

CDR3aa: CASSLRRGQYEQYF
len: 14
j_gene: TRBJ2-7
v_gene: TRBV7-6

CDR3aa: CSARVAAETGDGIYF
len: 15
j_gene: TRBJ1-3
v_gene: TRBV20-1

CDR3aa: CSVERFIGDNNEQFF
len: 15
j_gene: TRBJ2-1
v_gene: TRBV29-1

CDR3aa: CASSLVSLGGYGYTF
len: 15
j_gene: TRBJ1-2
v_gene: TRBV5-5

CDR3aa: CASTLSGTGNEKLFF
len: 15
j_gene: TRBJ1-4
v_gene: TRBV6-1

CDR3aa: CSASGTGGLSYEQYF
len: 15
j_gene: TRBJ2-7
v_gene: TRBV20-1

CDR3aa: CASSLLGSAGEQFF
len: 14
j_gene: TRBJ2-1
v_gene: TRBV7-3

CDR3aa: CASKTGYLSNYGYTF
len: 15
j_gene: TRBJ1-2
v_gene: TRBV28

CDR3aa: CASSYRGPRGETQYF
len: 15
j_gene: TRBJ2-5
v_gene: TRBV6-5

CDR3aa: CAEAGQGLGNEQFF
len: 14
j_gene: TRBJ2-1
v_gene: TRBV2

CDR3aa: CAISPTGGGTEAFF
len: 14
j_gene: TRBJ1-1
v_gene: TRBV10-3

CDR3aa: CASSGGTGIQETQYF
len: 15
j_gene: TRBJ2-5
v_gene: TRBV5-4

CDR3aa: CASSPGGGRVTGELFF
len: 16
j_gene: TRBJ2-2
v_gene: TRBV18

CDR3aa: CASSLAPPGQGGSPLHF
len: 17
j_gene: TRBJ1-6
v_gene: TRBV7-2

CDR3aa: CASRGAGTGNQPQHF
len: 15
j_gene: TRBJ1-5
v_gene: TRBV27

CDR3aa: CAISETHWEQYF
len: 12
j_gene: TRBJ2-7
v_gene: TRBV10-3

CDR3aa: CASSRGGVADTQYF
len: 14
j_gene: TRBJ2-3
v_gene: TRBV12-3/TRBV12-4

CDR3aa: CASSEGTGVAKNIQYF
len: 16
j_gene: TRBJ2-4
v_gene: TRBV6-1

CDR3aa: CATSRVTGGRETQYF
len: 15
j_gene: TRBJ2-5
v_gene: TRBV15

CDR3aa: CASSQDLTGVPLHF
len: 14
j_gene: TRBJ1-6
v_gene: TRBV4-2